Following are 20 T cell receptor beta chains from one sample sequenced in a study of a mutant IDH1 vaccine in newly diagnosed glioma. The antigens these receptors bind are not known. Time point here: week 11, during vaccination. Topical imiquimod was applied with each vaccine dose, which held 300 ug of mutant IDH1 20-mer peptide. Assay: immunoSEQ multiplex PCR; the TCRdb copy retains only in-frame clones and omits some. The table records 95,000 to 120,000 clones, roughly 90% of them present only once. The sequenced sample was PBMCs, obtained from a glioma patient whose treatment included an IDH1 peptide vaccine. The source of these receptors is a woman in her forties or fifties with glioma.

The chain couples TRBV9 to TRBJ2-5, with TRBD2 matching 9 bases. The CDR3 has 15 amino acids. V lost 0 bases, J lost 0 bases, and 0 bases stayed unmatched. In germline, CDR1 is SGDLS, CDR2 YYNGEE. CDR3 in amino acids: CASSVGLADQETQYF. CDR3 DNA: TGTGCCAGCAGCGTAGGACTAGCGGACCAAGAGACCCAGTACTTC.

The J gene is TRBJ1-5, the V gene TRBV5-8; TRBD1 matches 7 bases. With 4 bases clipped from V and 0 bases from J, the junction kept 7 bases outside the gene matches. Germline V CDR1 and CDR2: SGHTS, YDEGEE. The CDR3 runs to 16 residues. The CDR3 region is CASSATRQGSNQPQHF. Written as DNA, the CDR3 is TGTGCCAGCAGCGCAACTAGACAGGGTAGCAATCAGCCCCAGCATTTT.

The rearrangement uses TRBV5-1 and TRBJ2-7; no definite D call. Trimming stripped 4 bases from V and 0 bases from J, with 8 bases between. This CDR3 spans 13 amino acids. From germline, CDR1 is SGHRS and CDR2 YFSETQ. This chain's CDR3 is CASSLYFSYEQYF. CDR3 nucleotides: TGCGCCAGCAGCCTGTATTTCTCCTACGAGCAGTACTTC.

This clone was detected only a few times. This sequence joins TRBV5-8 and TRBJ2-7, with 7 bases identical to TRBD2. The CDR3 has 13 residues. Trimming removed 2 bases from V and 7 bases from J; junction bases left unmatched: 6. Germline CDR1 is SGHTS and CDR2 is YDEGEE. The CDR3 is CASSFGSGREQYF. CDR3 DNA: TGTGCCAGCAGCTTCGGGTCCGGGAGGGAGCAGTACTTC.

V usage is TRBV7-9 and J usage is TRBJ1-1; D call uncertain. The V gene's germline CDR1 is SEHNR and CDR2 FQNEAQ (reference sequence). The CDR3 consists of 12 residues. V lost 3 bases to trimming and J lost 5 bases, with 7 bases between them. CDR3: CASSLSETEAFF. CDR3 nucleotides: TGTGCCAGCAGCTTGTCGGAGACTGAAGCTTTCTTT.

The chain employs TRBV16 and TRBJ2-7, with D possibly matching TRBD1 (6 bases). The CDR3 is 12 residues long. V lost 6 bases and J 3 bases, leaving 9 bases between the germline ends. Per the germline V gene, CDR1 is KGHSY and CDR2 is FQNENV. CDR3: CASSLQGYEQYF. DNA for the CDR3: TGTGCCAGCAGTCTACAGGGCTACGAGCAGTACTTC.

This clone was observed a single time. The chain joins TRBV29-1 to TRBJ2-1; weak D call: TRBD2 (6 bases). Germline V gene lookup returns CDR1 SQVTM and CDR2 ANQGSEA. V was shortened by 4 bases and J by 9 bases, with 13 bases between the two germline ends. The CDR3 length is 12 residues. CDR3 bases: TGCAGCGTTGTGGGAGGAGGAGGTGAGCAGTTCTTC. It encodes CSVVGGGGEQFF.

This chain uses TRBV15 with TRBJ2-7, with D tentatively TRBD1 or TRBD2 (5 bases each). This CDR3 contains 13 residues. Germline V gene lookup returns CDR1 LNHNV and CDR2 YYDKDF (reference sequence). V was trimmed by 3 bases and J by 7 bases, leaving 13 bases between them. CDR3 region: CATSREGTSEQYF. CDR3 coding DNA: TGTGCCACCAGCAGGGAAGGGACCTCGGAGCAGTACTTC.

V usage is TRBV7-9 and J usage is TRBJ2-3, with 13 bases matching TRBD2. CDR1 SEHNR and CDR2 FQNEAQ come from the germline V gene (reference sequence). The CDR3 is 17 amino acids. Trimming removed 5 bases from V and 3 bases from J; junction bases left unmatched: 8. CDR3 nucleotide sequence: TGTGCCAGCAGCGGGCGACTAGCGGGAGGAGTGACAGATACGCAGTATTTT. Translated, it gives CASSGRLAGGVTDTQYF.

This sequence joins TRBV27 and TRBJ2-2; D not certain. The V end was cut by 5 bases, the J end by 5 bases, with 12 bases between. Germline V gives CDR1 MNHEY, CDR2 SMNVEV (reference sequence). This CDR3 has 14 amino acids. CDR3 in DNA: TGTGCCAGCAGTCCGACGGTCAGAACCGGGGAGCTGTTTTTT. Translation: CASSPTVRTGELFF.

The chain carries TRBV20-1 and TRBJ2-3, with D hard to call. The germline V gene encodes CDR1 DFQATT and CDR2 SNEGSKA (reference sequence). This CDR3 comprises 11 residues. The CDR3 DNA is TGCAGGGCGACGTGGGCAGATACGCAGTATTTT. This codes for CRATWADTQYF.

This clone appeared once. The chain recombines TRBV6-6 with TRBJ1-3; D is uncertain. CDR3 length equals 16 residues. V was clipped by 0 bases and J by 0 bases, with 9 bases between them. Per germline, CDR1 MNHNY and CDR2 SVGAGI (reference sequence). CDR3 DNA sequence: TGTGCCAGCAGTTACTCGAACGAGGGCTCTGGAAACACCATATATTTT. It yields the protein CASSYSNEGSGNTIYF.

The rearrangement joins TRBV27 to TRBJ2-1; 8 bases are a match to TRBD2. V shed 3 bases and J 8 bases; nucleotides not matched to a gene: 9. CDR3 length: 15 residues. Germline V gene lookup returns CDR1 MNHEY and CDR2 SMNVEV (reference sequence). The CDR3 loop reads CASSFREGRLDEQFF. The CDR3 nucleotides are TGTGCCAGCAGTTTCCGGGAGGGCCGGTTGGATGAGCAGTTCTTC.

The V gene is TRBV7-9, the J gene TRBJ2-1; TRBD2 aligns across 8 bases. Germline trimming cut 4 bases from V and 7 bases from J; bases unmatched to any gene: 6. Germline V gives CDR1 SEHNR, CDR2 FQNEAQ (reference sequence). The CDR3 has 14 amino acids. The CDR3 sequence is CASSSQAGVNEQFF. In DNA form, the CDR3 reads TGTGCCAGCAGCTCTCAAGCGGGAGTTAATGAGCAGTTCTTC.

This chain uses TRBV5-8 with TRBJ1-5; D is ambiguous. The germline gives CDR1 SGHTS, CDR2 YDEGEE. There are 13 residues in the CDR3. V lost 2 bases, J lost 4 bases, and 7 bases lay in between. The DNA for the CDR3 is TGTGCCAGCAGCTTAACGGGGAATCAGCCCCAGCATTTT. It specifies CASSLTGNQPQHF.

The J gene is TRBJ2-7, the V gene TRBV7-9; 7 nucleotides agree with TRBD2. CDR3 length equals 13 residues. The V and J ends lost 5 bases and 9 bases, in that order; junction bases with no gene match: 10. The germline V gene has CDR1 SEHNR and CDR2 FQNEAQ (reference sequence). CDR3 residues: CASSAMGGAGQYF. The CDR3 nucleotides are TGTGCCAGCAGCGCCATGGGAGGGGCTGGGCAGTACTTC.

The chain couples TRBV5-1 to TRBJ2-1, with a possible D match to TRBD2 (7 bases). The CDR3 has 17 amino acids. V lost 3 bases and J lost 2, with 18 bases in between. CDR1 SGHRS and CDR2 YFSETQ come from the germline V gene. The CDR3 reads CASSSAGAGGPYNEQFF. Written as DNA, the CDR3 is TGCGCCAGCAGCTCCGCGGGGGCCGGAGGCCCCTACAATGAGCAGTTCTTC.

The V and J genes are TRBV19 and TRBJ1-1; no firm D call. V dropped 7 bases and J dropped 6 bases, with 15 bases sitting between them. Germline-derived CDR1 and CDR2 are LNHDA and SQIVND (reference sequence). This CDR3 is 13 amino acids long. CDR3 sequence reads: CASIGATPAEAFF. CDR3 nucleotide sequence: TGTGCCAGTATAGGAGCCACTCCTGCTGAAGCTTTCTTT.

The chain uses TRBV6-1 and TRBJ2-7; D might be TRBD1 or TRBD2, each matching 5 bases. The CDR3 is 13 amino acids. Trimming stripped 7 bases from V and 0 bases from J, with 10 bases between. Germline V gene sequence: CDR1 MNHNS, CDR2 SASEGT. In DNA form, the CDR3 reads TGTGCCAGCATTCCGGGACCCTCCTACGAGCAGTACTTC. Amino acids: CASIPGPSYEQYF.

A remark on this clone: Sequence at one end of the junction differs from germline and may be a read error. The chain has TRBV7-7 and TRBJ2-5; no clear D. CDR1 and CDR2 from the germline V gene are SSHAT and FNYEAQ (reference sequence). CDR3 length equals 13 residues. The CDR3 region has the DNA TGTGCTAGCAGCCCCGAGATTGAAGAGACCCAGTACTTC. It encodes CASSPEIEETQYF.